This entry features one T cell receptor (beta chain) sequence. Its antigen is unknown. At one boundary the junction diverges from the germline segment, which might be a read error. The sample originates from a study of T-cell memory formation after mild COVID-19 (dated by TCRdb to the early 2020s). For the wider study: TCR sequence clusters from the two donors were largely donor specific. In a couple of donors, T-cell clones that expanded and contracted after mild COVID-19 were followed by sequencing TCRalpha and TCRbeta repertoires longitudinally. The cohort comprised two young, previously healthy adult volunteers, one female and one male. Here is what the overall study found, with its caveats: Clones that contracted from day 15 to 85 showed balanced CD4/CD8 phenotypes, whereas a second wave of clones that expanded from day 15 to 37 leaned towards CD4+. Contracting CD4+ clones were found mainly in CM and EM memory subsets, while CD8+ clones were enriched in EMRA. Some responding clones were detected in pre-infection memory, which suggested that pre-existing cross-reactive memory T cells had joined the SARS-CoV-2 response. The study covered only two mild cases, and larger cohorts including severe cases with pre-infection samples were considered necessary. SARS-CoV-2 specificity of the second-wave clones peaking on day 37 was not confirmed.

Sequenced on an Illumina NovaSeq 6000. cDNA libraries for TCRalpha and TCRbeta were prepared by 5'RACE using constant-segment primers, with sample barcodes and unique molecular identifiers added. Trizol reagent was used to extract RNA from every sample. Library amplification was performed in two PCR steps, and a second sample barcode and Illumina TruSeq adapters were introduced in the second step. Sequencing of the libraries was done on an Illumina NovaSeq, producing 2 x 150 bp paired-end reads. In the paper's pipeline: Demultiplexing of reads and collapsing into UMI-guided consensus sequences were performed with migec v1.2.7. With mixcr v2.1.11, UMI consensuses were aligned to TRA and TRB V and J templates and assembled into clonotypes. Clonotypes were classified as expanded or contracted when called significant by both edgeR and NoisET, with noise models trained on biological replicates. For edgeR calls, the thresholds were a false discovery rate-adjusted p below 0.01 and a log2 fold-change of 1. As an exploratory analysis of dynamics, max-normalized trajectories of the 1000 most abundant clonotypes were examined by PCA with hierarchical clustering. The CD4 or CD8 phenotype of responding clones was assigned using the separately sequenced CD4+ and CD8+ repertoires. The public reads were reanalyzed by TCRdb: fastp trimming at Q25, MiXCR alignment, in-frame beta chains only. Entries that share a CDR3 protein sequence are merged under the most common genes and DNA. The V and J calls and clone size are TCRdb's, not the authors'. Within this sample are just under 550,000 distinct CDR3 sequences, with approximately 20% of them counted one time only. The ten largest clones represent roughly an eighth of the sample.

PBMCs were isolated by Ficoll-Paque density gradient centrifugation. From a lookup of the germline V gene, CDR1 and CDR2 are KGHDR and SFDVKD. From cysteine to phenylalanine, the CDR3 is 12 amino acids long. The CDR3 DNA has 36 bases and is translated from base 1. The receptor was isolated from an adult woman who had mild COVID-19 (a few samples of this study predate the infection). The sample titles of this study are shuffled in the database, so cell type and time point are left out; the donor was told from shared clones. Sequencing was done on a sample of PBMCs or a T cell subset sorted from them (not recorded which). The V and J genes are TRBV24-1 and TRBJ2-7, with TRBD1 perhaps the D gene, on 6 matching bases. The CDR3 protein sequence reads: CATSDSDRNWNF. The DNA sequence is TGTGCCACCAGTGATTCCGACAGGAACTGGAACTTC.